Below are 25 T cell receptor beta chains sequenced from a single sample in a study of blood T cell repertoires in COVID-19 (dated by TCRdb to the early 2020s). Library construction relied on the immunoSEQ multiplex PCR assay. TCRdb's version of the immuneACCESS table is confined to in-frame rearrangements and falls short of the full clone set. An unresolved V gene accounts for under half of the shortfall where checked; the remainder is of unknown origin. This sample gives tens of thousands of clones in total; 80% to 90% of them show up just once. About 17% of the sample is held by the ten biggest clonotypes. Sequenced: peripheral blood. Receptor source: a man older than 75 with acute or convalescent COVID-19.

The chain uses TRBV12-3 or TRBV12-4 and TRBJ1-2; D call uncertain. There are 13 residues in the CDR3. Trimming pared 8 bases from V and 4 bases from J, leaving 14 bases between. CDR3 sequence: CASDLGGGYGYTF. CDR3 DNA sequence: TGTGCCAGCGATCTAGGAGGAGGCTATGGCTACACCTTC.

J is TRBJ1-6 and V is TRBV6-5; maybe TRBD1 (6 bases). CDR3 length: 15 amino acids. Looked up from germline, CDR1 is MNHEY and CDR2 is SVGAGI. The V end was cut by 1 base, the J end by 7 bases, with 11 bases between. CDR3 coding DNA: TGTGCCAGCAGTTACTACGGACAGACAAATTCACCCCTCCACTTT. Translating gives CASSYYGQTNSPLHF.

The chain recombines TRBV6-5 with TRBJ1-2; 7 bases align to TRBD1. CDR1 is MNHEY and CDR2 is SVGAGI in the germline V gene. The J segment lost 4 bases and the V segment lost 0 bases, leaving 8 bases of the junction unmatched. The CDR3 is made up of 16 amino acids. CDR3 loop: CASSYSGAGGGYGYTF. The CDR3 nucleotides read TGTGCCAGCAGTTACTCTGGGGCAGGGGGAGGCTATGGCTACACCTTC.

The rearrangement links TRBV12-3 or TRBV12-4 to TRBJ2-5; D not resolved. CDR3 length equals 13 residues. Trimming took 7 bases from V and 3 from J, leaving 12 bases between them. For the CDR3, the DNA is TGTGCCAGCAAGGAGACGGCTGAAGAGACCCAGTACTTC. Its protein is CASKETAEETQYF.

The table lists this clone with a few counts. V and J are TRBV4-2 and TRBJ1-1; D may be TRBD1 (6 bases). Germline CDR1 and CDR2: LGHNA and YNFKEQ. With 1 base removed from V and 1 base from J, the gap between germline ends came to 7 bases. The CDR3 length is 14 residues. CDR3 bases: TGTGCCAGCAGCCAAGTAGGGGGGAACACTGAAGCTTTCTTT. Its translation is CASSQVGGNTEAFF.

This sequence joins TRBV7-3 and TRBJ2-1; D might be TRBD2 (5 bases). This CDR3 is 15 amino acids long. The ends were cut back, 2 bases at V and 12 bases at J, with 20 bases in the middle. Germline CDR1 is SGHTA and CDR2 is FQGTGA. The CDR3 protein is CASSLLPSESGGQFF. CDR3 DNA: TGTGCCAGCAGCTTATTGCCTAGTGAGAGCGGAGGGCAGTTCTTC.

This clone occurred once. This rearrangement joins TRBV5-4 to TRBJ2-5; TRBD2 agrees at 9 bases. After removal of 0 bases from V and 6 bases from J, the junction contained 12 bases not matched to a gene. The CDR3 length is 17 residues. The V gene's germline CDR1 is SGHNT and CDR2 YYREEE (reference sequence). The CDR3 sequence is CASSLASAGGPRKTQYF. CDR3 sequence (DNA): TGTGCCAGCAGCTTGGCATCCGCGGGGGGGCCGAGGAAGACCCAGTACTTC.

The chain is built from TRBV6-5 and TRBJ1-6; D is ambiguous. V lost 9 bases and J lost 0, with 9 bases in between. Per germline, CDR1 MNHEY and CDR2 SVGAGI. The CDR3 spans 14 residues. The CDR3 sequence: CASRSGSYNSPLHF. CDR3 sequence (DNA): TGTGCCAGTCGTAGTGGCTCCTATAATTCACCCCTCCACTTT.

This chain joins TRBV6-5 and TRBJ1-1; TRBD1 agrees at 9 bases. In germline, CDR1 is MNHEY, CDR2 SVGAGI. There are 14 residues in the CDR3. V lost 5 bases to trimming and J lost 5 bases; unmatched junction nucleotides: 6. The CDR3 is CASSLGTGLTEAFF. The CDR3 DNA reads TGTGCCAGCAGTCTCGGGACAGGGTTGACTGAAGCTTTCTTT.

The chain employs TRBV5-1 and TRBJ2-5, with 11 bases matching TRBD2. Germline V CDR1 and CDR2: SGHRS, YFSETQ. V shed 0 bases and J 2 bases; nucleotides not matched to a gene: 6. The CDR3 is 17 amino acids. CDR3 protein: CASSLGILAGVQETQYF. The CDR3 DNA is TGCGCCAGCAGCTTGGGGATACTAGCGGGGGTACAAGAGACCCAGTACTTC.

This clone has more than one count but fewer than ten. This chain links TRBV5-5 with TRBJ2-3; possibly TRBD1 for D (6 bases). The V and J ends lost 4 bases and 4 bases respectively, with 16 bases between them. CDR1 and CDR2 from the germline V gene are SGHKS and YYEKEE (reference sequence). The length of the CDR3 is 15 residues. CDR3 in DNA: TGTGCCAGCAGCGTATCAGGGGTCACCTCAGATACGCAGTATTTT. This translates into CASSVSGVTSDTQYF.

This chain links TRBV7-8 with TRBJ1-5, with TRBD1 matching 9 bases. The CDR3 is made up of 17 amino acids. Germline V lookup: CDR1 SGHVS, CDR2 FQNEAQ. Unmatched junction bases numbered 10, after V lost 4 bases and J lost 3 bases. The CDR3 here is CASSSKPGTGYNQPQHF. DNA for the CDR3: TGTGCCAGCAGCTCAAAACCCGGGACAGGGTACAATCAGCCCCAGCATTTT.

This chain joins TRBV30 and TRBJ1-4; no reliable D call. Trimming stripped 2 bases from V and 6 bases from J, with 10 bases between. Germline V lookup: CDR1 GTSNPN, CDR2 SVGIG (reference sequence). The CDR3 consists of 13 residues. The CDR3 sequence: CAWSSESYEKLFF. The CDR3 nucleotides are TGTGCCTGGAGTAGTGAGAGCTATGAAAAACTGTTTTTT. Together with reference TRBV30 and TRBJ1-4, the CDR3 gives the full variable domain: SQTIHQWPATLVQPVGSPLSLECTVEGTSNPNLYWYRQAAGRGLQLLFYSVGIGQISSEVPQNLSASRPQDRQFILSSKKLLLSDSGFYLCAWSSESYEKLFFGSGTQLSVL.

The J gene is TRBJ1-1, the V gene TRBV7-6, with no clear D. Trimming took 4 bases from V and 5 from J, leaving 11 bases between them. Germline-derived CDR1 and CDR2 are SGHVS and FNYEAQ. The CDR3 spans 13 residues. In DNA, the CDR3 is TGTGCCAGCAGCTACCGGCTGGAGACTGAAGCTTTCTTT. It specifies CASSYRLETEAFF.

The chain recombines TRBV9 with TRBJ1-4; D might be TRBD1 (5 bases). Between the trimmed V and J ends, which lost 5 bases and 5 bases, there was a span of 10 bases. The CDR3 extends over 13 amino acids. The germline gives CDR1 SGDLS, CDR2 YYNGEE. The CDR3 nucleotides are TGTGCCAGCAGTCGACAGTGGAATGAAAAACTGTTTTTT. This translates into CASSRQWNEKLFF. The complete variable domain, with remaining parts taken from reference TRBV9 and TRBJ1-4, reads DSGVTQTPKHLITATGQRVTLRCSPRSGDLSVYWYQQSLDQGLQFLIQYYNGEERAKGNILERFSAQQFPDLHSELNLSSLELGDSALYFCASSRQWNEKLFFGSGTQLSVL.

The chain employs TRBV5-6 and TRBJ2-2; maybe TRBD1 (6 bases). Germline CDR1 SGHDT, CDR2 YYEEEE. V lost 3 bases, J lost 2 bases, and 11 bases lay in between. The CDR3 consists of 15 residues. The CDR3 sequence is CASSWTVQNTGELFF. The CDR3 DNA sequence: TGTGCCAGCAGCTGGACAGTTCAAAACACCGGGGAGCTGTTTTTT.

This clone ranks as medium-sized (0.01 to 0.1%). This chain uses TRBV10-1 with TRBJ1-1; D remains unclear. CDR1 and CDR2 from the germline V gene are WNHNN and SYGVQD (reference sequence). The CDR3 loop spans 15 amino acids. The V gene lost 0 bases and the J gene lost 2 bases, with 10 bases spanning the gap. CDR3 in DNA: TGCGCCAGCAGTGAGTCACGAGATCCTAACACTGAAGCTTTCTTT. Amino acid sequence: CASSESRDPNTEAFF.

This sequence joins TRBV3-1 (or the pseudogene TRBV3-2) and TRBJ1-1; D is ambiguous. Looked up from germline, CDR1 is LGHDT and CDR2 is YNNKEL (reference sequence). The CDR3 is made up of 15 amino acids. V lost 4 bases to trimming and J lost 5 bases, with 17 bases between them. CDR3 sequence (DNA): TGTGCCAGCAGCCTGGGTTTCGAGGCGGGAACTGAAGCTTTCTTT. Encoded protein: CASSLGFEAGTEAFF.

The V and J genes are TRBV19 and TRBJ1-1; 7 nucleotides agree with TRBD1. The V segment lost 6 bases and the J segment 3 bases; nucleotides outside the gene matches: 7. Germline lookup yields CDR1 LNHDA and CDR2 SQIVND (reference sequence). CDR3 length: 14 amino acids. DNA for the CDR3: TGTGCCAGTAGGTACAGGGGTGAAGACACTGAAGCTTTCTTT. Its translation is CASRYRGEDTEAFF.

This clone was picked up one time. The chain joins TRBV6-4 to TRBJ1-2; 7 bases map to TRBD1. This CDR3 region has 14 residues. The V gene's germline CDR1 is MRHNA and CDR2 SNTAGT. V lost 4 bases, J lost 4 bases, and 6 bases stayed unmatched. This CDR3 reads CASSASRTGYGYTF. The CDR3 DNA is TGTGCCAGCAGTGCCTCCCGGACAGGCTATGGCTACACCTTC.

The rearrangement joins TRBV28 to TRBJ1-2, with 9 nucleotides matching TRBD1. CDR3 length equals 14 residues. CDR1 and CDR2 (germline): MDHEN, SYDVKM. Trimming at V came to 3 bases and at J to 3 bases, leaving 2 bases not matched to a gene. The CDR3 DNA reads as TGTGCCAGCAGTTTCCGGACAGGGGACTATGGCTACACCTTC. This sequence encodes CASSFRTGDYGYTF.

CDR3 sequence reads: CASSYQTVSEKLFF. In DNA, the CDR3 is TGTGCCAGCAGTTATCAGACAGTGTCTGAAAAACTGTTTTTT. The rearrangement links TRBV6-7 to TRBJ1-4; D is perhaps TRBD1 (5 bases). TRBV6-7 qualifies as an ORF whose function is uncertain. CDR3 length: 14 amino acids. V was clipped by 3 bases and J by 7 bases, with 12 bases between them.

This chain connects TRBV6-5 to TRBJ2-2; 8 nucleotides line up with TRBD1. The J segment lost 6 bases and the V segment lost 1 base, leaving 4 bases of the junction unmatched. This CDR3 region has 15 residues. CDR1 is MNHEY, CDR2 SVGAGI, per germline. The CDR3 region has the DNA TGTGCCAGCAGTTACTTCGACAGGGGAGCCGGGGAGCTGTTTTTT. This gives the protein CASSYFDRGAGELFF.

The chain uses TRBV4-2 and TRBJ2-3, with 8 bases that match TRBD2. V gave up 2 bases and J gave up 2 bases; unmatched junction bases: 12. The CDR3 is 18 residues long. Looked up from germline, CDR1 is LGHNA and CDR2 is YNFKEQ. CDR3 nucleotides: TGTGCCAGCAGCCAAAGTATAGCAGCGGGGGCCCTCACAGATACGCAGTATTTT. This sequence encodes CASSQSIAAGALTDTQYF.

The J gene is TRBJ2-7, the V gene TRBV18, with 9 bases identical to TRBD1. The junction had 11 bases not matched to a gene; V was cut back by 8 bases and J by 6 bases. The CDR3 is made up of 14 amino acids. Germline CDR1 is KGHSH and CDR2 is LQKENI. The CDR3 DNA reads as TGTGCCAGCCAACCGGGACAGGGATTTGGCGAGCAGTACTTC. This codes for CASQPGQGFGEQYF.